This T cell receptor beta chain was captured in a study of radiotherapy plus CTLA-4 blockade in lung cancer. Looking at the study overall: Patients showed objective responses in roughly 19% of cases and disease control in approximately 28%. Points from the study as a whole: TCR clones of tumor origin grew in blood after radiotherapy plus ipilimumab. Early clone dynamics of blood T cells, plus interferon-beta, reportedly predicted response best.

The CDR3 sequence is 12 residues long. The germline V gene has CDR1 SQVTM and CDR2 ANQGSEA. V shed 4 bases, J shed 4 bases, and the junction held 1 base outside the gene matches. It was focal radiation plus CTLA-4 blockade with ipilimumab that patients with chemo-refractory metastatic non-small-cell lung cancer received. Here immunoSEQ multiplex PCR was the method, and the copy in TCRdb shows in-frame clones only, minus some. The repertoire consists of about 85,000 clones, with around 86% occurring once and the leading ten covering 2% to 2.5%. On this clone itself: Its cognate antigen is unknown.

The TCR sequence derives from a human donor with non-small cell lung cancer who had a partial response to radiotherapy plus ipilimumab. Material: peripheral blood, obtained from a patient treated with radiotherapy plus ipilimumab. The chain is built from TRBV29-1 and TRBJ1-2, with 9 bases aligning to TRBD1. In DNA form, the CDR3 reads TGCAGCGTTGTGACAGGGGGCTATGGCTACACCTTC. Its translation is CSVVTGGYGYTF.